The 5 T cell receptor beta chains reported below all come from one sample, sequenced in a study of cytomegalovirus exposure and HLA in healthy donors. In the PCR, 60 Vbeta and 13 Jbeta primers were used. Sequencing used immunoSEQ multiplex PCR; TCRdb keeps in-frame clones, though not all of them. Here the sample spans about 130,000 clones, around two thirds being singletons. The sequencing sample was made of PBMCs. The receptors derive from a middle-aged woman in good health and CMV-seronegative.

The rearrangement joins TRBV6-1 to TRBJ2-5; perhaps TRBD1 as D (5 bases). TRBJ2-7 matches the DNA end more closely, so the J call is doubtful. The CDR3 consists of 16 residues. Germline V gene lookup returns CDR1 MNHNS and CDR2 SASEGT. CDR3 in DNA: TGTGCCAGCAGTGAACAGGGCGCGCTTGCTTTCCACGAGCAGTACTTC. This translates into CASSEQGALAFHEQYF.

The chain employs TRBV30 and TRBJ1-2, with 7 bases lining up with TRBD1. V shed 1 base, J shed 10 bases, and the junction held 6 bases outside the gene matches. The CDR3 contains 12 residues. Germline loops: CDR1 GTSNPN, CDR2 SVGIG (reference sequence). The CDR3 DNA reads TGTGCCTGGAGTGGGACAGGTCAAGACTACACCTTC. Translation: CAWSGTGQDYTF.

This rearrangement joins TRBV5-6 to TRBJ2-4, with D possibly being TRBD2 (5 bases). The CDR3 loop spans 15 amino acids. V lost 1 base and J lost 6, with 14 bases in between. The germline gives CDR1 SGHDT, CDR2 YYEEEE. CDR3: CASSLNRFEGNIQYF. The CDR3 DNA sequence: TGTGCCAGCAGCTTGAATCGTTTTGAGGGAAACATTCAGTACTTC.

The V call is TRBV7-9, the J call TRBJ1-2, with TRBD1 identical over 11 bases. The CDR3 spans 14 residues. Germline CDR1 and CDR2: SEHNR and FQNEAQ (reference sequence). Losses at the gene ends were 0 bases for V and 8 bases for J; bases not matched to a gene: 2. CDR3 nucleotide sequence: TGTGCCAGCAGCTTAGCGGGGACAGGGGGAGGCTACACCTTC. Its protein product is CASSLAGTGGGYTF.

The CDR3, as DNA: TGTGCCAGCAGTCTAACACAGGGTTCTAATGAAAAACTGTTTTTT. It is translated as CASSLTQGSNEKLFF. This chain uses TRBV7-9 with TRBJ1-4, with D perhaps TRBD1 (6 bases). V was trimmed by 6 bases and J by 3 bases, leaving 14 bases between them. In germline, CDR1 is SEHNR, CDR2 FQNEAQ (reference sequence). The CDR3 runs 15 residues.